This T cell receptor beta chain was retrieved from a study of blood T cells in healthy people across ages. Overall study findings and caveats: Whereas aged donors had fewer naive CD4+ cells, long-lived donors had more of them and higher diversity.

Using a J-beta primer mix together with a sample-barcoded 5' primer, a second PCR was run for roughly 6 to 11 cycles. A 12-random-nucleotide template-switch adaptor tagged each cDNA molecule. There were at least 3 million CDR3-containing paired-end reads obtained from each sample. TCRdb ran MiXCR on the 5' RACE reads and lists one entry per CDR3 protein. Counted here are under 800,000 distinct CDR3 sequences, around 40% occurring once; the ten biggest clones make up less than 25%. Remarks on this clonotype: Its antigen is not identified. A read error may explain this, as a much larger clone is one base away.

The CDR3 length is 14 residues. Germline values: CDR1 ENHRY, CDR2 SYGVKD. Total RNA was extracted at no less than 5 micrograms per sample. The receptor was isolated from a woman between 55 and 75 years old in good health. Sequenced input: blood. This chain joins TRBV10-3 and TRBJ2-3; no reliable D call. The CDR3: CTISEGQTTDTQYF. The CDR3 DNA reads TGTACCATCAGTGAAGGGCAAACCACAGATACGCAGTATTTT.